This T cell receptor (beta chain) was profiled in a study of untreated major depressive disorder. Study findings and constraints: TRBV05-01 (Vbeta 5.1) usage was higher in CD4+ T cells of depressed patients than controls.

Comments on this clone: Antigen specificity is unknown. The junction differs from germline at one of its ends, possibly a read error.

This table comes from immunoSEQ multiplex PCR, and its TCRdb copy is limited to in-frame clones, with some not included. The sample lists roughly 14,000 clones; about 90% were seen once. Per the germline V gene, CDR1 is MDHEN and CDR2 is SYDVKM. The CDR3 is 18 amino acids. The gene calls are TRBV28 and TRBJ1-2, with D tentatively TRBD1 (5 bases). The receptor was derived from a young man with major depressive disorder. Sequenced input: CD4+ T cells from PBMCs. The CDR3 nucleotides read TGTGCCAGCAATTTAGGGGTGGCCAGGGAGAGAACTAACTATGGCTACACCTTC. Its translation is CASNLGVARERTNYGYTF.